This T cell receptor (beta chain) was sequenced for a study of identical twins. Broader study findings: Conclusions leaned on cross-sectional statistical analysis and did not track the same donors over time.

CDR1 is SGHDN, CDR2 FVKESK, per germline. The CDR3 contains 17 residues. V gave up 11 bases and J gave up 0 bases; unmatched junction bases: 15. A remark on this clonotype: The antigen is not known.

TCRdb re-derived calls from the 5' RACE reads in MiXCR, one entry per CDR3 protein. The table has approximately 1.8 million distinct CDR3 sequences, around 33% seen once. The chain has TRBV14 and TRBJ2-5; TRBD2 agrees at 10 bases. This TCR came from a newborn girl in good health. Specimen: cord blood. The CDR3 here is CAERTILAGTDQETQYF. The CDR3 DNA reads as TGTGCCGAAAGGACGATACTAGCGGGGACCGACCAAGAGACCCAGTACTTC.